The 18 T cell receptor beta chains presented below share a single source sample, sequenced in a study of metastatic and nonmetastatic thyroid tumors. TCRdb re-processed the PCR reads through MiXCR. The repertoire holds under 40,000 clones, roughly a sixth seen once, with roughly 6% in the top ten. All patients reached thyroid surgery having received no treatment beforehand. Sequenced input: blood. The receptors shown here come from a male donor with papillary thyroid cancer or a benign thyroid nodule (not recorded which). Some clones in this sample may be carry-over from other donors' samples.

This clone appeared many times. The chain employs TRBV7-6 and TRBJ2-7; D might be TRBD2 (7 bases). CDR1 SGHVS and CDR2 FNYEAQ come from the germline V gene. This CDR3 is built from 15 residues. The ends were cut back, 1 base at V and 0 bases at J, with 10 bases in the middle. CDR3 in amino acids: CASSLGRGPSYEQYF. CDR3 sequence (DNA): TGTGCCAGCAGCTTAGGGCGGGGGCCCTCCTACGAGCAGTACTTC. The variable domain in full, completed from reference TRBV7-6 and TRBJ2-7, reads GAGVSQSPRYKVTKRGQDVALRCDPISGHVSLYWYRQALGQGPEFLTYFNYEAQQDKSGLPNDRFSAERPEGSISTLTIQRTEQRDSAMYRCASSLGRGPSYEQYFGPGTRLTVT.

This clone was counted many times. The V and J genes are TRBV13 and TRBJ2-1, with 8 nucleotides matching TRBD1. Per the germline V gene, CDR1 is PRHDT and CDR2 is FYEKMQ (reference sequence). The V and J ends lost 4 bases and 8 bases, in that order; junction bases with no gene match: 10. The CDR3 length is 15 residues. CDR3 residues: CASSSRTGLFHEQFF. CDR3 DNA sequence: TGTGCCAGCAGCTCAAGGACAGGGCTGTTTCATGAGCAGTTCTTC.

To note about this clone: In the same sample, other DNA sequences code for this CDR3. The genes are TRBV7-9 and TRBJ2-7, with D maybe TRBD1 (6 bases). Germline V gene lookup returns CDR1 SEHNR and CDR2 FQNEAQ (reference sequence). CDR3 size: 15 residues. V was clipped by 1 base and J by 2 bases, with 12 bases between them. The CDR3 sequence is CASSLGGTGTYEQYF. The CDR3 nucleotides read TGTGCCAGCAGCTTAGGCGGTACAGGGACCTACGAGCAGTACTTC.

This chain uses TRBV12-3 or TRBV12-4 with TRBJ2-7, with D possibly being TRBD2 (6 bases). V was cut by 0 bases and J by 4 bases, with 10 bases left in between. CDR3 length: 14 amino acids. The CDR3 is CASSLALGGYEQYF. The CDR3 DNA reads TGTGCCAGCAGTTTAGCGCTGGGGGGTTACGAGCAGTACTTC.

The chain carries TRBV10-3 and TRBJ2-3; D could derive from TRBD1 or TRBD2 (5 bases each). The length of the CDR3 is 17 residues. Trimming stripped 2 bases from V and 2 bases from J, with 17 bases between. The germline CDR1 and CDR2 sequences are ENHRY and SYGVKD. CDR3: CAISEPKGRGDTDTQYF. The CDR3 DNA follows: TGTGCCATCAGTGAGCCCAAAGGGAGAGGGGACACAGATACGCAGTATTTT.

V and J are TRBV20-1 and TRBJ1-1; no firm D call. The V end lost 0 bases, the J end lost 0 bases, and 14 bases lay between the germline ends. The CDR3 contains 16 residues. Germline V CDR1 and CDR2: DFQATT, SNEGSKA (reference sequence). This chain's CDR3 is CSARDQMAYMNTEAFF. DNA for the CDR3: TGCAGTGCTAGAGATCAGATGGCCTACATGAACACTGAAGCTTTCTTT.

This clone was observed a handful of times. As DNA, the CDR3 is TGTGCCAGCAGCAAGACTAGCGGGACCTACTACGAGCAGTACTTC. Its translation is CASSKTSGTYYEQYF. The chain joins TRBV6-1 to TRBJ2-7; 11 positions match TRBD2. The ends lost 6 bases at V and 3 bases at J; junction bases unmatched: 7. CDR3 length equals 15 residues. The germline CDR1 and CDR2 sequences are MNHNS and SASEGT.

This clone came up a few times. Here the CDR3 DNA reads TGTGCCAGCAGCTTAGGCTTGGAGCAGTACTTC. Amino acids: CASSLGLEQYF. The rearrangement joins TRBV7-9 to TRBJ2-7; no firm D call. The CDR3 consists of 11 residues. Germline V gives CDR1 SEHNR, CDR2 FQNEAQ (reference sequence). Trimming removed 1 base from V and 7 bases from J, with 5 bases in between. Filled out from reference TRBV7-9 and TRBJ2-7, the complete variable domain reads DTGVSQNPRHKITKRGQNVTFRCDPISEHNRLYWYRQTLGQGPEFLTYFQNEAQLEKSRLLSDRFSAERPKGSFSTLEIQRTEQGDSAMYLCASSLGLEQYFGPGTRLTVT.

This clone occurred many times. The rearrangement uses TRBV19 and TRBJ2-7, with 8 positions matching TRBD1. This CDR3 is 15 amino acids long. Germline V gene lookup returns CDR1 LNHDA and CDR2 SQIVND (reference sequence). V shed 5 bases, J shed 4 bases, and the junction held 10 bases outside the gene matches. CDR3 protein: CASSSRTGGRYEQYF. The CDR3 DNA reads as TGTGCCAGTAGTTCAAGAACAGGGGGACGATACGAGCAGTACTTC.

This clone occurred a few times. This may stem from a read error, because a much larger clone lies one nucleotide away. The CDR3 DNA reads as TGCAGCGTGGAGCGGAAGCTCTCCGTCAGGGGGCAGTTCTTC. Translating gives CSVERKLSVRGQFF. This chain uses TRBV29-1 with TRBJ2-1, with D tentatively TRBD1 (6 bases). V gave up 6 bases and J gave up 12 bases, with 24 bases separating them. The CDR3 totals 14 residues. Germline-derived CDR1 and CDR2 are SQVTM and ANQGSEA.

In this sample, this clone is medium-sized. The chain employs TRBV27 and TRBJ2-3, with no clear D. Germline assignment: CDR1 MNHEY and CDR2 SMNVEV (reference sequence). The CDR3 covers 13 residues. V was clipped by 2 bases and J by 2 bases, with 5 bases between them. The CDR3 reads CASSLGFTDTQYF. In DNA, the CDR3 is TGTGCCAGCAGTTTAGGGTTCACAGATACGCAGTATTTT.

The CDR3 here is CASRERESHSTDTQYF. CDR3 coding DNA: TGTGCCAGCAGAGAGAGGGAATCCCACAGCACAGATACGCAGTATTTT. This rearrangement joins TRBV4-2 to TRBJ2-3, with D perhaps TRBD2 (5 bases). The germline gives CDR1 LGHNA, CDR2 YNFKEQ. The CDR3 loop spans 16 amino acids. The V end was cut by 6 bases, the J end by 0 bases, with 16 bases between.

In this sample, this clone turned up many times. The chain employs TRBV10-3 and TRBJ2-7; the D gene could be TRBD1 or TRBD2 (5 bases each). The ends were cut back, 4 bases at V and 1 base at J, with 17 bases in the middle. Germline lookup yields CDR1 ENHRY and CDR2 SYGVKD. This CDR3 region has 16 residues. This chain's CDR3 is CAISAHGRGDSYEQYF. In DNA, the CDR3 is TGTGCCATCAGTGCCCACGGTAGAGGGGATTCCTACGAGCAGTACTTC.

This clone was counted only a few times. The genes are TRBV29-1 and TRBJ2-5; TRBD1 agrees at 7 bases. The ends lost 7 bases at V and 4 bases at J; junction bases unmatched: 9. CDR3 length: 13 amino acids. Per the germline V gene, CDR1 is SQVTM and CDR2 is ANQGSEA. The CDR3 nucleotides are TGCAGCGGTGACAGGGTGGTTGCAGAGACCCAGTACTTC. Protein: CSGDRVVAETQYF. Full variable domain (rest looked up from reference TRBV29-1 and TRBJ2-5): SAVISQKPSRDICQRGTSLTIQCQVDSQVTMMFWYRQQPGQSLTLIATANQGSEATYESGFVIDKFPISRPNLTFSTLTVSNMSPEDSSIYLCSGDRVVAETQYFGPGTRLLVL.

V gene TRBV4-1 combines with J gene TRBJ2-7, with 7 bases identical to TRBD1. The length of the CDR3 is 13 residues. The V and J ends lost 3 bases and 4 bases, in that order; junction bases with no gene match: 3. Germline V gene sequence: CDR1 MGHRA, CDR2 YSYEKL. In nucleotides, the CDR3 is TGCGCCAGCAGCCACCCAGGGGGATACGAGCAGTACTTC. Protein: CASSHPGGYEQYF.

This clone was observed many times. This chain uses TRBV20-1 with TRBJ2-1; D unclear. Trimming removed 3 bases from V and 5 bases from J, with 8 bases in between. Germline V CDR1 and CDR2: DFQATT, SNEGSKA (reference sequence). This CDR3 is built from 12 residues. CDR3 DNA: TGCAGTGCTAGGAATCGGAACAATGAGCAGTTCTTC. This sequence encodes CSARNRNNEQFF.

The chain has TRBV6-2 or TRBV6-3 and TRBJ1-1, with D perhaps matching TRBD1 (5 bases). There are 14 residues in the CDR3. The V end was cut by 7 bases, the J end by 1 base, with 13 bases between. Germline lookup yields CDR1 MNHEY and CDR2 SVGEGT. The DNA for the CDR3 is TGTGCCAGCAACCTACTCCAGGGGAACACTGAAGCTTTCTTT. Translated, it gives CASNLLQGNTEAFF.

CDR3 sequence (DNA): TGTGCCAGTAAGGGGGTAGATTACGAGCAGTACTTC. It translates to CASKGVDYEQYF. This chain uses TRBV19 with TRBJ2-7; D possibly corresponds to TRBD1 (6 bases). CDR1 and CDR2 from the germline V gene are LNHDA and SQIVND (reference sequence). V shed 7 bases and J shed 4 bases, with 11 bases lying between them. This CDR3 is 12 amino acids long.